In this sample, the clone carrying this TCR beta chain turned up once. Its antigen is undetermined. These data belong to a study of cytomegalovirus exposure and HLA in healthy donors. V shed 2 bases and J 0 bases; nucleotides not matched to a gene: 6. Per germline, CDR1 SGDLS and CDR2 YYNGEE. The length of the CDR3 is 18 residues. The PCR made use of 60 Vbeta and 13 Jbeta primers. This table comes from immunoSEQ multiplex PCR, and its TCRdb copy is limited to in-frame clones, with some not included. Here the sample spans around 170,000 clones, about 81% being singletons. Study results and limitations: A reported reduction in N-insertions relative to the roughly 710-donor mean was seen in an Asian-associated ancestry cluster in a later analysis.

The sequence was obtained from a woman aged 18-29 years in good health and CMV-seronegative. J is TRBJ2-6 and V is TRBV9; TRBD1 aligns across 9 bases. Sequencing was done on a sample of PBMCs. CDR3 loop: CASSVSGTGSSGANVLTF. DNA of the CDR3: TGTGCCAGCAGCGTCTCGGGGACAGGGTCCTCTGGGGCCAACGTCCTGACTTTC.